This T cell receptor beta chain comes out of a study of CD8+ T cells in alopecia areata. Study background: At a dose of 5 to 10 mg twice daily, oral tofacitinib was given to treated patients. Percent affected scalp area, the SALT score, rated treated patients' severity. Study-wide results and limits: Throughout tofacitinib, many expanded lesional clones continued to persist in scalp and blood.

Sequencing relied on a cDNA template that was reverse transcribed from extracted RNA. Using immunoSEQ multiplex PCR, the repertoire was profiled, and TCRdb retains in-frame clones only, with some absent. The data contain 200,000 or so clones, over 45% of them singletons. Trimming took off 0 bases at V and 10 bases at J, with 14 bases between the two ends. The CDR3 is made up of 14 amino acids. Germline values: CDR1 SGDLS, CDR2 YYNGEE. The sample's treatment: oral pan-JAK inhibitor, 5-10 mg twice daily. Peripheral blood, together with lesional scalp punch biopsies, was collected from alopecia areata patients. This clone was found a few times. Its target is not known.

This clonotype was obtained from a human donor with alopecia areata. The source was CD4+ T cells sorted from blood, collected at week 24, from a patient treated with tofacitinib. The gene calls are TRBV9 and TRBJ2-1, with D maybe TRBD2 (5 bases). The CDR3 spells CASSVVPTTGEQFF. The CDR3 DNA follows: TGTGCCAGCAGCGTAGTACCGACGACGGGAGAGCAGTTCTTC.